The 17 T cell receptor beta chains reported below all come from one sample, sequenced in a study of blood T cells in healthy people across ages. A second PCR, run for roughly 7 to 11 cycles, used a sample-barcoded 5' primer plus a J-beta primer mix. TCRdb processed the 5' RACE reads anew with MiXCR; each CDR3 protein has one entry. Of approximately 290,000 distinct CDR3 sequences listed, 25% to 30% are singletons. The sample taken for sequencing was blood. These receptors all come from a woman between 65 and 79 years old in good health.

The chain uses TRBV20-1 and TRBJ2-1; 9 bases are shared with TRBD2. Germline V gene data show CDR1 as DFQATT and CDR2 as SNEGSKA (reference sequence). V dropped 5 bases and J dropped 4; count of bases not matched to a gene: 9. The CDR3 has 15 amino acids. The CDR3 spells CSAQKRTSVYNEQFF. The CDR3 coding sequence is TGCAGTGCTCAAAAGAGGACTAGCGTTTACAATGAGCAGTTCTTC.

The chain couples TRBV5-1 to TRBJ2-2, with no clear D. The CDR3 runs to 13 residues. Trimming left V 1 base short and J 2 bases short, with 3 bases between. Germline lookup yields CDR1 SGHRS and CDR2 YFSETQ. CDR3 sequence: CASSLPNTGELFF. Here the CDR3 DNA reads TGCGCCAGCAGCTTGCCTAACACCGGGGAGCTGTTTTTT. Full variable domain (remainder filled in from reference TRBV5-1 and TRBJ2-2): KAGVTQTPRYLIKTRGQQVTLSCSPISGHRSVSWYQQTPGQGLQFLFEYFSETQRNKGNFPGRFSGRQFSNSRSEMNVSTLELGDSALYLCASSLPNTGELFFGEGSRLTVL.

With respect to this clonotype: One base away lies a much larger clone, so this may be a sequencing read error. V is TRBV6-1 and J is TRBJ2-3; TRBD2 agrees at 9 bases. Germline V lookup: CDR1 MNHNS, CDR2 SASEGT. The CDR3 is made up of 16 amino acids. The CDR3 DNA follows: TGTACCAGCAGTGAATCGGCGGGGGGGAGCACAGATACGCAGTATTTT. Encoded protein: CTSSESAGGSTDTQYF.

A few counts support this clonotype. V and J are TRBV7-9 and TRBJ1-2; no definite D call. The ends were cut back, 3 bases at V and 4 bases at J, with 12 bases in the middle. Germline-derived CDR1 and CDR2 are SEHNR and FQNEAQ (reference sequence). CDR3 length: 14 residues. Here the CDR3 reads CASSFNRDLYGYTF. The CDR3 coding sequence is TGTGCCAGCAGCTTCAATCGCGATCTCTATGGCTACACCTTC.

This clonotype came up many times. The V gene is TRBV5-1, the J gene TRBJ1-1; 9 positions match TRBD1. The germline gives CDR1 SGHRS, CDR2 YFSETQ. V shed 2 bases and J 4 bases; nucleotides not matched to a gene: 12. This CDR3 is built from 17 residues. CDR3 nucleotide sequence: TGCGCCAGCAGCTTTGGTCGGACAGGGGACGTAGGCACTGAAGCTTTCTTT. Encoded protein: CASSFGRTGDVGTEAFF.

The chain is built from TRBV28 and TRBJ2-7, with D perhaps matching TRBD1 or TRBD2 (5 bases each). The CDR3 extends over 16 amino acids. CDR1 is MDHEN and CDR2 is SYDVKM in the germline V gene. The V gene lost 5 bases and the J gene lost 1 base, with 18 bases spanning the gap. The CDR3 loop reads CASSPRVGDWSYEQYF. CDR3 DNA sequence: TGTGCCAGCAGTCCCCGGGTGGGGGATTGGTCCTACGAGCAGTACTTC.

This clonotype has ten or more counts. At one of its ends the junction is not consistent with the germline gene, which may arise from a read error. This chain uses TRBV5-1 with TRBJ2-5; TRBD1 agrees at 7 bases. The CDR3 contains 13 residues. CDR1 and CDR2 from the germline V gene are SGHRS and YFSETQ. The CDR3 loop reads CASSFRQGETQYF. CDR3 nucleotides: TGTGCCAGCAGCTTCCGACAGGGAGAGACCCAGTACTTC.

The chain combines TRBV20-1 with TRBJ2-3; TRBD2 matches 8 bases. The V gene end was trimmed by 4 bases and the J gene end by 0 bases; junction bases not matched to a gene: 15. Germline CDR1 reads DFQATT; CDR2 reads SNEGSKA (reference sequence). The CDR3 has 18 residues. The CDR3 protein is CSATGLGARTSSTDTQYF. CDR3 nucleotides: TGCAGTGCTACGGGACTAGGCGCCCGCACTTCTAGCACAGATACGCAGTATTTT.

This clonotype was counted a few times. J is TRBJ2-7 and V is TRBV5-1; 8 nucleotides align to TRBD1. Trimming took 4 bases from V and 1 from J; bases not matched to a gene: 4. Germline V gene data show CDR1 as SGHRS and CDR2 as YFSETQ. The CDR3 covers 14 residues. CDR3 nucleotide sequence: TGCGCCAGCAGCGCTGGACAGGGATCCTACGAGCAGTACTTC. It encodes CASSAGQGSYEQYF.

This clonotype appeared a few times. V usage is TRBV29-1 and J usage is TRBJ2-2, with 7 bases identical to TRBD1. Trimming removed 6 bases from V and 4 bases from J; junction bases left unmatched: 14. The CDR3 runs 16 residues. CDR1 is SQVTM and CDR2 is ANQGSEA in the germline V gene. DNA for the CDR3: TGCAGCGTCGATGTGACAGGGTTGAAGAGCACCGGGGAGCTGTTTTTT. This encodes CSVDVTGLKSTGELFF.

In DNA form, the CDR3 reads TGTGCCAGCAGCCAAAATATTGGGACTAGCGGAAGAACCTACGGGCAGTACTTC. It yields the protein CASSQNIGTSGRTYGQYF. The rearrangement joins TRBV4-2 to TRBJ2-5; 11 bases agree with TRBD2. The germline V gene has CDR1 LGHNA and CDR2 YNFKEQ. The CDR3 sequence is 18 residues long. With V trimmed by 2 bases and J by 11 bases, 19 bases remained unmatched.

The chain links TRBV20-1 to TRBJ1-2; D ambiguous. The CDR3 runs to 12 residues. Trimming stripped 4 bases from V and 4 bases from J, with 10 bases between. Germline CDR1 and CDR2: DFQATT and SNEGSKA (reference sequence). The CDR3 region is CSAIPAVYGYTF. The DNA for the CDR3 is TGCAGTGCTATTCCTGCCGTCTATGGCTACACCTTC.

This clonotype has more than one count but fewer than ten. This chain joins TRBV19 and TRBJ2-7; D remains ambiguous. The CDR3 has 12 residues. V was cut by 7 bases and J by 5 bases, with 12 bases left in between. Germline loops: CDR1 LNHDA, CDR2 SQIVND (reference sequence). The CDR3 coding sequence is TGTGCCAGTAACAGCAGGAACAACGAGCAGTACTTC. Translated, it gives CASNSRNNEQYF.

The genes are TRBV28 and TRBJ2-7, with D possibly TRBD1 on 6 matching bases. This CDR3 has 13 residues. With 11 bases removed from V and 2 bases from J, the gap between germline ends came to 16 bases. Germline CDR1 reads MDHEN; CDR2 reads SYDVKM. CDR3 region: CASRGYSPYEQYF. The CDR3 DNA sequence: TGTGCCTCAAGGGGGTACTCGCCCTACGAGCAGTACTTC.

This clonotype appeared once. The gene calls are TRBV6-2 or TRBV6-3 and TRBJ2-5, with 7 nucleotides matching TRBD1. From germline, CDR1 is MNHEY and CDR2 SVGEGT. After removal of 7 bases from V and 5 bases from J, the junction contained 10 bases not matched to a gene. The CDR3 sequence is 14 residues long. This CDR3 reads CASTQGTAKETQYF. The CDR3 nucleotides read TGTGCCAGCACTCAAGGGACAGCTAAGGAGACCCAGTACTTC.

This clonotype was picked up a small number of times. J is TRBJ1-1 and V is TRBV28, with D unresolved. Looked up from germline, CDR1 is MDHEN and CDR2 is SYDVKM. The V end lost 5 bases, the J end lost 12 bases, and 16 bases lay between the germline ends. This CDR3 has 12 residues. The CDR3: CASSLLNSGTFF. In DNA form, the CDR3 reads TGTGCCAGCAGTCTGCTAAACTCCGGGACTTTCTTT.

The genes are TRBV20-1 and TRBJ2-7, with 7 bases identical to TRBD2. V lost 6 bases and J lost 5; bases outside the gene matches: 19. The germline V gene encodes CDR1 DFQATT and CDR2 SNEGSKA (reference sequence). The CDR3 is 16 amino acids. The CDR3 nucleotides read TGCAGTGCCTCTCCCCCTCCTAGCGGACGGTGGAACGAGCAGTACTTC. Translation: CSASPPPSGRWNEQYF.